This paragraph covers one TCR beta chain sequence. Within its sample, this clone is medium-sized (0.01 to 0.1%). Its specific antigen is unknown. No much larger clone exists at a distance of one base, and base qualities are not known. These data belong to a study of control samples from healthy donors and cancer patients (dated by TCRdb to the early 2020s). The method was the immunoSEQ multiplex PCR assay. Imported from immuneACCESS, the table was reduced by TCRdb to in-frame sequences with V and J called. These copies leave out some clones; in studies compared against another copy, an unresolved V gene accounts for under half, and the cause of the remainder is not known. The sample data list approximately 97,000 clones, and around 88% of these were observed just once. The ten largest clones capture around an eighth of the sample. The clonotype was recovered from a young man in good health. The sequenced material came from blood.

The CDR3 region has the sequence CASSLDQGRTGELFF. The sequenced DNA is TGTGCCAGCAGCTTAGACCAGGGAAGGACCGGGGAGCTGTTTTTT. The V and J genes are TRBV7-9 and TRBJ2-2; the D gene is perhaps TRBD1, on 5 matching bases. The CDR3 goes from the cysteine to the phenylalanine over 15 residues. CDR3 DNA only is kept here, 45 bases in frame from base 1. V is reduced by 1 base and J by 5 bases, leaving a spacing of 11 bases between them. Per the germline V gene (reference sequence), SEHNR is the CDR1 and FQNEAQ is the CDR2.